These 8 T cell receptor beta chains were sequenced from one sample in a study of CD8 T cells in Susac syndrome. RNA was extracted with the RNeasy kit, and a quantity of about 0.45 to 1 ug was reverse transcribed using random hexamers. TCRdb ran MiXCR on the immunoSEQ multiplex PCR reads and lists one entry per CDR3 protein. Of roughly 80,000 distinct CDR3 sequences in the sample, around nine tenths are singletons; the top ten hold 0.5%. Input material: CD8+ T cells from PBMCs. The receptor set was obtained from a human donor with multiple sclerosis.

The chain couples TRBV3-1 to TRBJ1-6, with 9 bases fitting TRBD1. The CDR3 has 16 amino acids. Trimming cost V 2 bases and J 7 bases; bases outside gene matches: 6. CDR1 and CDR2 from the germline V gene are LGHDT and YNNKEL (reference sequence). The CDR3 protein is CASSQPGQGKNSPLHF. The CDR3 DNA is TGTGCCAGCAGCCAACCGGGACAGGGTAAAAATTCACCCCTCCACTTT.

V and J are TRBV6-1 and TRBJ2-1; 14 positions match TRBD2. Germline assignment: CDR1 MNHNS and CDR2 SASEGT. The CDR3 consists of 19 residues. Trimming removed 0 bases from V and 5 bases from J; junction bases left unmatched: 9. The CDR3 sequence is CASSEALWTSGGLHNEQFF. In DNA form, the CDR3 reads TGTGCCAGCAGTGAAGCGCTTTGGACTAGCGGGGGGCTCCACAATGAGCAGTTCTTC.

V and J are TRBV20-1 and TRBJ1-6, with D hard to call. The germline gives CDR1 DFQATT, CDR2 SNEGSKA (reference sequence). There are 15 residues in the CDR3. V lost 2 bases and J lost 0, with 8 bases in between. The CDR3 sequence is CSARQFSSYNSPLHF. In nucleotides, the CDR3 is TGCAGTGCTAGACAGTTTAGCTCCTATAATTCACCCCTCCACTTT.

The CDR3 DNA is TGTGCCAGCAGCCCCCAGGCGAATGAGCAGTTCTTC. Its translation: CASSPQANEQFF. The chain employs TRBV28 and TRBJ2-1; D gene ambiguous. Trimming removed 6 bases at V and 7 bases at J, with 10 bases between. CDR3 size: 12 residues. Germline loops: CDR1 MDHEN, CDR2 SYDVKM.

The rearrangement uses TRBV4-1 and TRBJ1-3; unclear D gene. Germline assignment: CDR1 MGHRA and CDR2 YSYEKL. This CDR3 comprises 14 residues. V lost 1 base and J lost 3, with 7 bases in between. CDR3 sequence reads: CASSQVQFGNTIYF. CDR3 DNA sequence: TGCGCCAGCAGCCAAGTCCAGTTTGGAAACACCATATATTTT.

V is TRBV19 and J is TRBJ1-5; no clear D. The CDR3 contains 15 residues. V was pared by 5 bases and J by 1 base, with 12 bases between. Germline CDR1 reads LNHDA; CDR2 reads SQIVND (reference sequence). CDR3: CASSPFDTSNQPQHF. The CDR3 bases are TGTGCCAGTAGTCCTTTCGACACCAGCAATCAGCCCCAGCATTTT. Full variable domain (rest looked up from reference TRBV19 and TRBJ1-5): DGGITQSPKYLFRKEGQNVTLSCEQNLNHDAMYWYRQDPGQGLRLIYYSQIVNDFQKGDIAEGYSVSREKKESFPLTVTSAQKNPTAFYLCASSPFDTSNQPQHFGDGTRLSIL.

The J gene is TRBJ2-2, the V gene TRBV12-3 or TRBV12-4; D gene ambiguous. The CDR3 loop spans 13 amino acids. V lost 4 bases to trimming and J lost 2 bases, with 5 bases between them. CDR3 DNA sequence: TGTGCCAGCAGTTGGGGTAACACCGGGGAGCTGTTTTTT. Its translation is CASSWGNTGELFF.

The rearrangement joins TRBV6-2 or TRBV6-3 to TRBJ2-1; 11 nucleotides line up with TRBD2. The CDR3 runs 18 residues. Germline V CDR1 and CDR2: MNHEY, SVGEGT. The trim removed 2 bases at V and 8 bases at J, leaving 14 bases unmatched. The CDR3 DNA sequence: TGTGCCAGCAGTTACAAAATAGCGGGAGGGCTTGGGCTAGATGAGCAGTTCTTC. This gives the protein CASSYKIAGGLGLDEQFF.